Listed here are 5 T cell receptor beta chains from one sample, sequenced in a study of control samples from healthy donors and cancer patients. The table came from immunoSEQ multiplex PCR; TCRdb's copy has only in-frame clones and leaves some out. Here the sample spans about 51,000 clones, about 92% being singletons. The sequenced sample consisted of PBMCs. These receptors were collected from a man in his forties with colorectal cancer.

The gene calls are TRBV4-2 and TRBJ2-3; D remains unclear. CDR1 is LGHNA and CDR2 is YNFKEQ in the germline V gene. The length of the CDR3 is 14 residues. Trimming took 1 base from V and 4 from J, leaving 9 bases between them. In DNA form, the CDR3 reads TGTGCCAGCAGCCAAGGTCGTAGCCCAGATACGCAGTATTTT. It yields the protein CASSQGRSPDTQYF.

V usage is TRBV27 and J usage is TRBJ1-5; D may be TRBD1 (6 bases). Trimming took off 7 bases at V and 2 bases at J, with 9 bases between the two ends. Per the germline V gene, CDR1 is MNHEY and CDR2 is SMNVEV (reference sequence). There are 13 residues in the CDR3. The CDR3, as DNA: TGTGCCAGCACTCGGGGGCGCAATCAGCCCCAGCATTTT. Amino acid sequence: CASTRGRNQPQHF.

The rearrangement uses TRBV7-9 and TRBJ1-1, with D uncertain. V was trimmed by 3 bases and J by 3 bases, leaving 14 bases between them. CDR1 is SEHNR and CDR2 is FQNEAQ in the germline V gene (reference sequence). CDR3 length equals 15 residues. In DNA, the CDR3 is TGTGCCAGCAGCTTGGTGGGGAAGAAGGACACTGAAGCTTTCTTT. Protein: CASSLVGKKDTEAFF.

V is TRBV6-5 and J is TRBJ1-1; D not resolved. Per germline, CDR1 MNHEY and CDR2 SVGAGI. The CDR3 extends over 12 amino acids. Trimming shortened V by 5 bases and J by 5 bases, and 9 bases separated the two germline ends. CDR3 sequence reads: CASSRIKTEAFF. The DNA for the CDR3 is TGTGCCAGCAGTCGAATTAAGACTGAAGCTTTCTTT.

By share of the sample, this clone is medium-sized (0.01 to 0.1%). V usage is TRBV14 and J usage is TRBJ2-7; TRBD1 might be the D (5 bases). Trimming pared 6 bases from V and 3 bases from J, leaving 9 bases between. Per the germline V gene, CDR1 is SGHDN and CDR2 is FVKESK. CDR3 length: 12 amino acids. The CDR3 spells CASSGHLYEQYF. The DNA for the CDR3 is TGTGCCAGCAGTGGACACCTCTACGAGCAGTACTTC.